These 26 T cell receptor beta chains were all obtained from the same sample, sequenced in a study of CD8+ T cells in alopecia areata. As to treatment: oral pan-JAK inhibitor, 5-10 mg twice daily. Sequencing relied on a cDNA template that was reverse transcribed from extracted RNA. Produced via immunoSEQ multiplex PCR; TCRdb's table is partial and in-frame only. The sample holds approximately 280,000 clones, roughly 60% seen once. The specimen comprised CD4+ T cells sorted from blood, sampled at week 24, from a patient treated with tofacitinib. These receptors all come from a human donor with alopecia areata.

This chain joins TRBV30 and TRBJ2-7; 10 nucleotides match TRBD1. The CDR3 runs to 14 residues. V trimming: 5 bases; J trimming: 6 bases; junction bases outside the gene matches: 10. Germline lookup yields CDR1 GTSNPN and CDR2 SVGIG (reference sequence). CDR3 region: CAWLSGTGEVEQYF. CDR3 DNA: TGTGCCTGGCTAAGCGGGACAGGGGAGGTCGAGCAGTACTTC.

This clone has more than one count but fewer than ten. This chain links TRBV15 with TRBJ2-7; D perhaps matches TRBD1 (6 bases). Germline lookup yields CDR1 LNHNV and CDR2 YYDKDF (reference sequence). The CDR3 loop spans 14 amino acids. Trimming took 3 bases from V and 2 from J, leaving 11 bases between them. Here the CDR3 reads CATSSLPGAYEQYF. The DNA for the CDR3 is TGTGCCACCAGCAGCCTCCCAGGGGCCTACGAGCAGTACTTC.

This sequence joins TRBV6-5 and TRBJ2-7, with 9 bases matching TRBD1. CDR3 length: 14 amino acids. CDR1 MNHEY and CDR2 SVGAGI come from the germline V gene. V was pared by 6 bases and J by 3 bases, with 6 bases of the junction left unmatched. This CDR3 reads CASRPLGQGYEQYF. CDR3 nucleotides: TGTGCCAGCAGACCTCTGGGACAGGGCTACGAGCAGTACTTC.

This chain links TRBV25-1 with TRBJ1-1; 9 nucleotides align to TRBD1. The germline CDR1 and CDR2 sequences are MGHDK and SYGVNS. V was clipped by 8 bases and J by 2 bases; unmatched bases: 9. CDR3 length equals 15 residues. CDR3: CASPGQGRGNTEAFF. Written as DNA, the CDR3 is TGTGCCAGCCCGGGACAGGGAAGAGGAAACACTGAAGCTTTCTTT.

The chain is built from TRBV5-1 and TRBJ2-6, with 9 bases that match TRBD1. The CDR3 contains 17 residues. The germline CDR1 and CDR2 sequences are SGHRS and YFSETQ. V was pared by 5 bases and J by 1 base, with 7 bases of the junction left unmatched. The CDR3 coding sequence is TGCGCCAGCAGTCCCGGGACAGGGATTTCTGGGGCCAACGTCCTGACTTTC. Residues: CASSPGTGISGANVLTF.

This chain links TRBV6-5 with TRBJ2-7, with D maybe TRBD1 (6 bases). CDR3 length equals 15 residues. Germline lookup yields CDR1 MNHEY and CDR2 SVGAGI. Trimming stripped 6 bases from V and 3 bases from J, with 18 bases between. The CDR3 here is CASRPTGHLLYEQYF. The CDR3 DNA reads TGTGCCAGCAGACCTACGGGACACCTACTCTACGAGCAGTACTTC.

This clone has more than one count but fewer than ten. This chain joins TRBV29-1 and TRBJ2-5, with 7 bases matching TRBD1. V lost 4 bases and J lost 0; bases outside the gene matches: 2. Germline V gives CDR1 SQVTM, CDR2 ANQGSEA. The CDR3 sequence is 13 residues long. The CDR3 bases are TGCAGCGTTGTAGGGGGCTACCAAGAGACCCAGTACTTC. It codes for CSVVGGYQETQYF.

The chain recombines TRBV9 with TRBJ2-7; TRBD2 might be the D (6 bases). CDR3 length equals 13 residues. The germline V and J ends were trimmed by 4 bases and 3 bases, with 11 bases remaining between them. The germline gives CDR1 SGDLS, CDR2 YYNGEE. This chain's CDR3 is CASSPGGFYEQYF. The CDR3 DNA reads TGTGCCAGCAGCCCCGGGGGTTTCTACGAGCAGTACTTC.

V is TRBV9 and J is TRBJ1-3; TRBD1 aligns across 7 bases. Germline-derived CDR1 and CDR2 are SGDLS and YYNGEE. The CDR3 runs 15 residues. The J segment lost 2 bases and the V segment lost 4 bases, leaving 6 bases of the junction unmatched. CDR3 nucleotide sequence: TGTGCCAGCAGCCCTACAGGGGTAGCTGGAAACACCATATATTTT. This translates into CASSPTGVAGNTIYF.

The chain uses TRBV29-1 and TRBJ2-3; TRBD2 aligns across 13 bases. This CDR3 has 15 amino acids. Germline-derived CDR1 and CDR2 are SQVTM and ANQGSEA. Trimming took 6 bases from V and 0 from J; bases not matched to a gene: 3. The CDR3 region is CSVRLAGGSTDTQYF. CDR3 DNA: TGCAGCGTACGACTAGCGGGGGGCAGCACAGATACGCAGTATTTT.

There are a few counts of this clone. V and J are TRBV23-1 and TRBJ2-3, with D hard to call. TRBV23-1 is given ORF status, its function remaining uncertain. There are 12 residues in the CDR3. Trimming took 4 bases from V and 3 from J, leaving 5 bases between them. The CDR3 nucleotides are TGCGCCAGCAGTCTCATTACAGATACGCAGTATTTT. Its translation is CASSLITDTQYF.

This clone was seen a few times. V usage is TRBV10-3 and J usage is TRBJ2-1, with D possibly being TRBD1 (7 bases). This CDR3 region has 12 residues. Trimming cost V 11 bases and J 7 bases, with 15 bases left between them. Germline lookup yields CDR1 ENHRY and CDR2 SYGVKD. The CDR3 spells CAVTGAGNEQFF. Written as DNA, the CDR3 is TGTGCCGTTACAGGGGCGGGGAATGAGCAGTTCTTC.

This clone has only one observation. The genes are TRBV30 and TRBJ1-2; D remains unclear. The CDR3 runs 11 residues. V was pared by 8 bases and J by 9 bases, with 16 bases between. Germline CDR1 GTSNPN, CDR2 SVGIG (reference sequence). In DNA form, the CDR3 reads TGTGCCCGGGTGCGGGGTAACAGCTACACCTTC. This gives the protein CARVRGNSYTF.

This clone was found a few times. V usage is TRBV4-1 and J usage is TRBJ2-6; no clear D gene. The germline CDR1 and CDR2 sequences are MGHRA and YSYEKL. There are 13 residues in the CDR3. V dropped 4 bases and J dropped 4 bases, with 5 bases sitting between them. CDR3 region: CASSRRGANVLTF. CDR3 bases: TGCGCCAGCAGCCGCCGCGGGGCCAACGTCCTGACTTTC.

The chain recombines TRBV4-1 with TRBJ2-7; tentative D call: TRBD1 (6 bases). This CDR3 has 15 amino acids. Germline CDR1 is MGHRA and CDR2 is YSYEKL. V lost 0 bases, J lost 2 bases, and 11 bases lay in between. The DNA for the CDR3 is TGCGCCAGCAGCCAAGAACAGGGTGTTGCCTACGAGCAGTACTTC. This translates into CASSQEQGVAYEQYF.

V is TRBV29-1 and J is TRBJ2-1; TRBD1 aligns across 10 bases. Unmatched junction bases numbered 2, after V lost 7 bases and J lost 2 bases. The CDR3 consists of 13 residues. Looked up from germline, CDR1 is SQVTM and CDR2 is ANQGSEA. The CDR3 is CSGGTGAYNEQFF. DNA of the CDR3: TGCAGCGGCGGGACAGGGGCCTACAATGAGCAGTTCTTC.

The V and J genes are TRBV29-1 and TRBJ1-4, with 7 bases aligning to TRBD1. CDR1 SQVTM and CDR2 ANQGSEA come from the germline V gene. The CDR3 is 14 residues long. The V gene end was trimmed by 6 bases and the J gene end by 7 bases; junction bases not matched to a gene: 11. Here the CDR3 reads CSVGTARRGEKLFF. The CDR3 coding sequence is TGCAGCGTCGGGACAGCCCGCAGAGGTGAAAAACTGTTTTTT. The complete variable domain, with remaining parts taken from reference TRBV29-1 and TRBJ1-4, reads SAVISQKPSRDICQRGTSLTIQCQVDSQVTMMFWYRQQPGQSLTLIATANQGSEATYESGFVIDKFPISRPNLTFSTLTVSNMSPEDSSIYLCSVGTARRGEKLFFGSGTQLSVL.

Only a few counts were recorded for this clone. The chain has TRBV29-1 and TRBJ1-2, with D possibly matching TRBD1 (5 bases). The V gene's germline CDR1 is SQVTM and CDR2 ANQGSEA. V gave up 1 base and J gave up 8 bases, with 20 bases separating them. The CDR3 loop spans 15 amino acids. CDR3 sequence: CSVEARRGALEGYTF. The CDR3 region has the DNA TGCAGCGTTGAAGCGAGACGAGGGGCCCTGGAAGGCTACACCTTC.

V and J are TRBV5-6 and TRBJ2-1; TRBD1 might be the D (5 bases). Germline V gene data show CDR1 as SGHDT and CDR2 as YYEEEE. CDR3 length equals 18 residues. V was trimmed by 3 bases and J by 10 bases, leaving 29 bases between them. This CDR3 is CASSSTGPFQTWRWEQFF. The CDR3 nucleotides read TGTGCCAGCAGCTCCACAGGTCCTTTTCAAACCTGGCGTTGGGAGCAGTTCTTC.

Comment on this clone: The sample has other DNA sequences that encode this CDR3 too. The chain combines TRBV7-9 with TRBJ1-1, with D perhaps matching TRBD1 (5 bases). V was clipped by 3 bases and J by 1 base, with 6 bases between them. Germline V gene sequence: CDR1 SEHNR, CDR2 FQNEAQ (reference sequence). CDR3 length: 13 residues. In DNA, the CDR3 is TGTGCCAGCAGCTTTGGGGGGAACACTGAAGCTTTCTTT. This codes for CASSFGGNTEAFF. Complete variable domain (other parts from reference TRBV7-9 and TRBJ1-1): DTGVSQNPRHKITKRGQNVTFRCDPISEHNRLYWYRQTLGQGPEFLTYFQNEAQLEKSRLLSDRFSAERPKGSFSTLEIQRTEQGDSAMYLCASSFGGNTEAFFGQGTRLTVV.

The chain links TRBV15 to TRBJ2-7; maybe TRBD1 (5 bases). The CDR3 is 15 amino acids. V was cut by 3 bases and J by 3 bases, with 15 bases left in between. The V gene's germline CDR1 is LNHNV and CDR2 YYDKDF (reference sequence). CDR3 DNA: TGTGCCACCAGCAGTCTGGGCCAGGGCCGCTACGAGCAGTACTTC. This codes for CATSSLGQGRYEQYF.

J is TRBJ1-2 and V is TRBV4-1, with D possibly TRBD1 on 5 matching bases. This CDR3 has 14 amino acids. V was clipped by 0 bases and J by 8 bases, with 13 bases between them. Germline values: CDR1 MGHRA, CDR2 YSYEKL. CDR3 in amino acids: CASSQETEVRGYTF. The CDR3 DNA follows: TGCGCCAGCAGCCAAGAGACAGAGGTCAGGGGCTACACCTTC.

This rearrangement joins TRBV4-2 to TRBJ2-3; D is uncertain. V lost 0 bases and J lost 6, with 4 bases in between. The CDR3 spans 12 residues. CDR1 is LGHNA, CDR2 YNFKEQ, per germline. The CDR3 nucleotides are TGTGCCAGCAGCCAAGATCGGGATACGCAGTATTTT. This translates into CASSQDRDTQYF.

This clone was recorded a few times. This chain joins TRBV4-1 and TRBJ1-6, with TRBD1 matching over 7 bases. There are 16 residues in the CDR3. The trim removed 2 bases at V and 8 bases at J, leaving 9 bases unmatched. Germline CDR1 and CDR2: MGHRA and YSYEKL. This chain's CDR3 is CASSQQNEQGYSPLHF. CDR3 in DNA: TGCGCCAGCAGCCAACAAAATGAACAGGGGTATTCACCCCTCCACTTT.

Here the CDR3 DNA reads TGTGCCAGCAGGATTCAGGGGACAACTAATGAAAAACTGTTTTTT. Protein sequence: CASRIQGTTNEKLFF. The chain joins TRBV28 to TRBJ1-4, with D possibly being TRBD1 (6 bases). This CDR3 has 15 residues. Per germline, CDR1 MDHEN and CDR2 SYDVKM. With 6 bases removed from V and 0 bases from J, the gap between germline ends came to 11 bases.

The chain employs TRBV29-1 and TRBJ2-3, with 7 bases identical to TRBD1. V shed 4 bases and J 4 bases; nucleotides not matched to a gene: 8. This CDR3 comprises 14 residues. CDR1 SQVTM and CDR2 ANQGSEA come from the germline V gene. Written as DNA, the CDR3 is TGCAGCGTTGGTGGCAGGGGGAGCGCAGATACGCAGTATTTT. Its translation: CSVGGRGSADTQYF.